Below are 21 T cell receptor beta chains sequenced from a single sample in a study of T cell responses to AZD1222 COVID-19 vaccine. Method: immunoSEQ multiplex PCR; TCRdb's copy keeps in-frame clones and lacks some. The sample gives some 180,000 clones, approximately 92% of which show up once; 1.6% is in the top ten. The specimen comprised peripheral blood, sampled on day 0 of AZD1222 vaccination. The receptor source for this set is an adult in good health.

V usage is TRBV18 and J usage is TRBJ2-4, with 9 positions matching TRBD2. The V segment lost 3 bases and the J segment 1 base; nucleotides outside the gene matches: 25. CDR3 length: 23 residues. From germline, CDR1 is KGHSH and CDR2 LQKENI. The CDR3 loop is CASSPTGAHSTGTSRTAKNIQYF. The CDR3 coding sequence is TGTGCCAGCTCACCCACCGGGGCACATTCTACCGGGACTAGCAGAACGGCCAAAAACATTCAGTACTTC.

This clone was counted only a few times. CDR3 DNA: TGTGCCAGCACCGATGGGGCGAGTGAAAAACTGTTTTTT. It encodes CASTDGASEKLFF. The chain carries TRBV18 and TRBJ1-4; TRBD1 is a possible D gene (5 bases). V lost 8 bases and J 7 bases, leaving 14 bases between the germline ends. CDR1 and CDR2 (germline): KGHSH, LQKENI. The CDR3 covers 13 residues.

This clone was counted only a few times. The V call is TRBV19, the J call TRBJ1-5; D not resolved. V lost 5 bases, J lost 6 bases, and 14 bases lay in between. Germline V CDR1 and CDR2: LNHDA, SQIVND (reference sequence). The CDR3 loop spans 14 amino acids. The CDR3 nucleotides read TGTGCCAGTAGTCTGACAACCGGGAGTCAGCCCCAGCATTTT. The encoded protein is CASSLTTGSQPQHF. The full variable domain, completed using reference TRBV19 and TRBJ1-5, is DGGITQSPKYLFRKEGQNVTLSCEQNLNHDAMYWYRQDPGQGLRLIYYSQIVNDFQKGDIAEGYSVSREKKESFPLTVTSAQKNPTAFYLCASSLTTGSQPQHFGDGTRLSIL.

V usage is TRBV7-2 and J usage is TRBJ2-6; D unresolved. The CDR3 totals 17 residues. The V end was cut by 2 bases, the J end by 0 bases, with 11 bases between. Germline V gene lookup returns CDR1 SGHTA and CDR2 FQGNSA. The CDR3 sequence is CASSLQVAGSGANVLTF. In nucleotides, the CDR3 is TGTGCCAGCAGCTTACAGGTTGCCGGCTCTGGGGCCAACGTCCTGACTTTC.

J is TRBJ1-1 and V is TRBV5-1; D possibly corresponds to TRBD1 (5 bases). In germline, CDR1 is SGHRS, CDR2 YFSETQ. Trimming pared 0 bases from V and 1 base from J, leaving 7 bases between. This CDR3 is 14 amino acids long. DNA for the CDR3: TGCGCCAGCAGCTTGGGACAGTGGAACACTGAAGCTTTCTTT. Protein: CASSLGQWNTEAFF.

This chain uses TRBV11-2 with TRBJ2-1, with TRBD2 identical over 14 bases. In germline, CDR1 is SGHAT, CDR2 FQNNGV. V shed 3 bases and J 7 bases; nucleotides not matched to a gene: 5. CDR3 length: 16 residues. Here the CDR3 DNA reads TGTGCCAGCAGCTTCCCGGGACTAGCGGGAGTAAATGAGCAGTTCTTC. Translation: CASSFPGLAGVNEQFF.

In nucleotides, the CDR3 is TGTGCCAGCAGCCAAACCGCCGGGGGCAATGAGCAGTTCTTC. Translating it yields CASSQTAGGNEQFF. The rearrangement uses TRBV11-2 and TRBJ2-1; TRBD2 is a possible D gene (6 bases). V was shortened by 5 bases and J by 6 bases, with 14 bases between the two germline ends. CDR1 and CDR2 (germline): SGHAT, FQNNGV. The CDR3 covers 14 residues.

The chain uses TRBV4-1 and TRBJ1-3; D gene unclear. The V gene's germline CDR1 is MGHRA and CDR2 YSYEKL. V lost 0 bases and J 0 bases, leaving 9 bases between the germline ends. This CDR3 spans 16 amino acids. This chain's CDR3 is CASSQDGSSSGNTIYF. CDR3 bases: TGCGCCAGCAGCCAAGATGGGAGTAGCTCTGGAAACACCATATATTTT.

This chain links TRBV2 with TRBJ2-1; 12 positions agree with TRBD2. Germline CDR1 is SNHLY and CDR2 is FYNNEI. The ends lost 6 bases at V and 8 bases at J; junction bases unmatched: 8. CDR3 length: 15 amino acids. The CDR3 here is CASRGTSGRPHEQFF. DNA for the CDR3: TGTGCCAGCAGGGGCACTAGCGGGAGGCCCCATGAGCAGTTCTTC.

The CDR3 sequence is CASSLSGGRETQYF. DNA for the CDR3: TGCGCCAGCAGCTTGTCGGGGGGGCGGGAGACCCAGTACTTC. V is TRBV5-1 and J is TRBJ2-5, with 8 bases matching TRBD2. With V trimmed by 1 base and J by 5 bases, 4 bases remained unmatched. Germline V gene data show CDR1 as SGHRS and CDR2 as YFSETQ. This CDR3 is built from 14 residues. Together with reference TRBV5-1 and TRBJ2-5, the CDR3 gives the full variable domain: KAGVTQTPRYLIKTRGQQVTLSCSPISGHRSVSWYQQTPGQGLQFLFEYFSETQRNKGNFPGRFSGRQFSNSRSEMNVSTLELGDSALYLCASSLSGGRETQYFGPGTRLLVL.

The genes are TRBV12-5 and TRBJ1-1; D is unresolved. Trimming cost V 5 bases and J 1 base, with 11 bases left between them. CDR1 and CDR2 from the germline V gene are LGHNT and FRNRAP. There are 14 residues in the CDR3. CDR3 nucleotide sequence: TGTGCTAGTGGTCTCTTGGGTGGGAACACTGAAGCTTTCTTT. Its protein is CASGLLGGNTEAFF.

CDR3 sequence: CASRLAGGPTGELFF. CDR3 DNA: TGTGCCAGCAGACTAGCGGGGGGGCCCACCGGGGAGCTGTTTTTT. This chain uses TRBV7-3 with TRBJ2-2; TRBD2 matches at 13 bases. Germline loops: CDR1 SGHTA, CDR2 FQGTGA. The ends lost 6 bases at V and 4 bases at J; junction bases unmatched: 2. CDR3 size: 15 residues.

In this sample, this clone turned up once. The gene calls are TRBV6-5 and TRBJ2-7; D possibly corresponds to TRBD1 (5 bases). Trimming removed 6 bases from V and 3 bases from J, with 18 bases in between. CDR1 and CDR2 from the germline V gene are MNHEY and SVGAGI. CDR3 length: 15 amino acids. CDR3: CASRRLGQGNYEQYF. The CDR3 DNA is TGTGCCAGCAGGCGACTGGGTCAGGGAAACTACGAGCAGTACTTC.

The gene calls are TRBV11-2 and TRBJ2-2, with TRBD2 as a possible D gene (7 bases). Germline loops: CDR1 SGHAT, CDR2 FQNNGV. CDR3 length: 16 residues. The V end was cut by 2 bases, the J end by 4 bases, with 14 bases between. CDR3 in DNA: TGTGCCAGCAGCTTATGGGGGGGCGGGCCCACCGGGGAGCTGTTTTTT. Translating it yields CASSLWGGGPTGELFF.

V usage is TRBV18 and J usage is TRBJ2-4; D not certain. The CDR3 loop spans 13 amino acids. Trimming stripped 5 bases from V and 5 bases from J, with 10 bases between. Looked up from germline, CDR1 is KGHSH and CDR2 is LQKENI. In nucleotides, the CDR3 is TGTGCCAGCTCAGCCAACAGCCAAAACATTCAGTACTTC. It codes for CASSANSQNIQYF.

The rearrangement uses TRBV3-1 (or the pseudogene TRBV3-2) and TRBJ2-5; 12 bases agree with TRBD2. The J segment lost 0 bases and the V segment lost 4 bases, leaving 3 bases of the junction unmatched. This CDR3 has 16 amino acids. Germline V lookup: CDR1 LGHDT, CDR2 YNNKEL (reference sequence). The CDR3 region has the DNA TGTGCCAGCAGCCCCTGGACTAGCGGGGACCAAGAGACCCAGTACTTC. It codes for CASSPWTSGDQETQYF.

The chain carries TRBV5-1 and TRBJ2-3; D perhaps matches TRBD1 (6 bases). Germline values: CDR1 SGHRS, CDR2 YFSETQ. V lost 3 bases and J lost 9, with 14 bases in between. The CDR3 runs to 13 residues. The chain's CDR3 is CASSSDRFGTQYF. As DNA, the CDR3 is TGCGCCAGCAGCTCCGACAGGTTTGGGACGCAGTATTTT.

This clone was picked up one time. The rearrangement joins TRBV10-3 to TRBJ1-2; 8 bases align to TRBD1. Per the germline V gene, CDR1 is ENHRY and CDR2 is SYGVKD. The CDR3 has 14 amino acids. J lost 8 bases, V lost 3 bases, and 8 bases had no gene match. The CDR3 loop reads CAISDQDRVGGYTF. The CDR3 bases are TGTGCCATCAGTGATCAGGACAGGGTAGGAGGCTACACCTTC.

The CDR3 protein is CASSVTSGQETQYF. The CDR3 region has the DNA TGTGCCAGCAGCGTCACTAGCGGGCAAGAGACCCAGTACTTC. This rearrangement joins TRBV9 to TRBJ2-5, with TRBD2 matching 9 bases. CDR3 length equals 14 residues. With V trimmed by 2 bases and J by 2 bases, 1 base remained unmatched. The germline gives CDR1 SGDLS, CDR2 YYNGEE.

The chain joins TRBV15 to TRBJ2-5; 9 bases agree with TRBD2. The V segment lost 1 base and the J segment 3 bases; nucleotides outside the gene matches: 0. The CDR3 contains 14 residues. Germline lookup yields CDR1 LNHNV and CDR2 YYDKDF (reference sequence). The CDR3 region is CATSRGLAEETQYF. In DNA, the CDR3 is TGTGCCACCAGCAGAGGACTAGCGGAAGAGACCCAGTACTTC.

This clone came up once. The chain links TRBV10-1 to TRBJ2-1; D is unresolved. This CDR3 region has 13 residues. The germline V gene has CDR1 WNHNN and CDR2 SYGVQD (reference sequence). Trimming took 2 bases from V and 5 from J, leaving 7 bases between them. The CDR3 loop is CASSEEQNNEQFF. CDR3 coding DNA: TGCGCCAGCAGTGAGGAGCAGAACAATGAGCAGTTCTTC.